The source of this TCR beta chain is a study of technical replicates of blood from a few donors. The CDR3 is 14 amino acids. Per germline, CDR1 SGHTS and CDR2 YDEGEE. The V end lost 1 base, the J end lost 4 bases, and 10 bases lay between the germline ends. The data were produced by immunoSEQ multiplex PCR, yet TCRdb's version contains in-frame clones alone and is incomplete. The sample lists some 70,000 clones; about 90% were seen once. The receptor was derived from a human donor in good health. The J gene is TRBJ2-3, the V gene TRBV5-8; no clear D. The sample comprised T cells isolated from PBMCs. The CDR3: CASSLTLVADTQYF. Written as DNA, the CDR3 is TGTGCCAGCAGCTTGACCCTAGTCGCAGATACGCAGTATTTT.